This entry is about one T cell receptor (beta chain). No antigen is known for it. They built TCR cDNA with 5'RACE template switching, a step that put in a universal primer site and UMIs. TCRdb re-analysed the 5' RACE reads in MiXCR, keeping a single row per CDR3 protein. The profile shows 100,000 to 150,000 distinct CDR3 sequences, 6% to 8% of them singletons. This sample stems from a study of T cells after yellow fever vaccination. Study results and limitations: CD4 and CD8 compartments shared a small share of clonotypes, likely from convergent recombination. Clones from primary vaccination mostly reappeared after the booster (around 96% CD4, approximately 86% CD8). Highly abundant clonotypes carried over from the bulk population could end up in FACS-sorted repertoires as contaminants.

The CDR3 consists of 14 residues. Germline V gives CDR1 SGHRS, CDR2 YFSETQ. Trimming took 0 bases from V and 6 from J, leaving 12 bases between them. This clonotype was sampled from a man aged 18 to 29 who received the YFV17D yellow fever vaccine. The chain employs TRBV5-1 and TRBJ1-1; D uncertain. Sequencing used CD4+ T cells sorted from PBMCs, obtained 10 days after the first yellow fever vaccination. CDR3: CASSLAVYGAEAFF. The DNA for the CDR3 is TGCGCCAGCAGCTTGGCCGTTTATGGGGCTGAAGCTTTCTTT.